Below are 30 T cell receptor beta chains sequenced from a single sample in a study of T cells in Graves' hyperthyroidism and ophthalmopathy. RNA transcripts served as the template for amplifying TCR beta CDR3 regions. The primer set for the first-round RT-PCR of the TCR CDR3 was HTBI. TCRdb ran MiXCR on the multiplex PCR reads and lists one entry per CDR3 protein. The sample shows some 510,000 distinct CDR3 sequences, around 21% of them seen only once. The specimen was blood. The receptors stem from a man younger than 30 with Graves' hyperthyroidism.

The rearrangement uses TRBV11-2 and TRBJ1-2; 8 nucleotides agree with TRBD1. This CDR3 has 17 residues. Germline lookup yields CDR1 SGHAT and CDR2 FQNNGV. V was clipped by 5 bases and J by 5 bases; unmatched bases: 16. CDR3 amino acids: CASSAQGDRFTLYGYTF. The CDR3 region has the DNA TGTGCCAGCAGCGCGCAGGGGGACAGGTTCACCCTTTATGGCTACACCTTC.

The gene calls are TRBV5-1 and TRBJ1-2; the match to TRBD1 covers 12 bases. CDR3 size: 14 residues. Germline V CDR1 and CDR2: SGHRS, YFSETQ. V lost 4 bases, J lost 13 bases, and 11 bases stayed unmatched. CDR3 protein: CASSLPGQGAKGTF. DNA of the CDR3: TGCGCCAGCAGCCTACCGGGACAGGGGGCGAAGGGCACCTTC.

This clonotype was seen many times. The chain carries TRBV20-1 and TRBJ1-5; unclear D gene. Germline-derived CDR1 and CDR2 are DFQATT and SNEGSKA (reference sequence). CDR3 length: 12 residues. V lost 0 bases and J 5 bases, leaving 5 bases between the germline ends. The CDR3 region is CSARDGDQPQHF. Written as DNA, the CDR3 is TGCAGTGCTAGAGATGGGGATCAGCCCCAGCATTTT.

This clonotype has ten or more counts. The chain links TRBV9 to TRBJ1-2; D not resolved. The germline V gene has CDR1 SGDLS and CDR2 YYNGEE. Trimming removed 4 bases from V and 5 bases from J, with 12 bases in between. CDR3 length: 13 amino acids. The CDR3 coding sequence is TGTGCCAGCAGCCCGGTCGGGTTTTATGGCTACACCTTC. It yields the protein CASSPVGFYGYTF. Combining the CDR3 with reference TRBV9 and TRBJ1-2 gives the whole variable domain DSGVTQTPKHLITATGQRVTLRCSPRSGDLSVYWYQQSLDQGLQFLIQYYNGEERAKGNILERFSAQQFPDLHSELNLSSLELGDSALYFCASSPVGFYGYTFGSGTRLTVV.

This clonotype was observed at least ten times. The chain carries TRBV28 and TRBJ1-1; possibly TRBD1 for D (6 bases). Trimming removed 5 bases at V and 1 base at J, with 26 bases between. The CDR3 length is 19 residues. Germline CDR1 MDHEN, CDR2 SYDVKM. For the CDR3, the DNA is TGTGCCAGCAGTCGGAGGGCAGGCACCGGGACACCAACGAACACTGAAGCTTTCTTT. It encodes CASSRRAGTGTPTNTEAFF.

In its sample, this clonotype was seen many times. V usage is TRBV5-1 and J usage is TRBJ2-7; no firm D call. The CDR3 contains 13 residues. Germline loops: CDR1 SGHRS, CDR2 YFSETQ. Trimming stripped 1 base from V and 5 bases from J, with 10 bases between. For the CDR3, the DNA is TGCGCCAGCAGCTTGTTGGGCGGCGACGAGCAGTACTTC. Its protein product is CASSLLGGDEQYF. Full variable domain (outside the CDR3, taken from reference TRBV5-1 and TRBJ2-7): KAGVTQTPRYLIKTRGQQVTLSCSPISGHRSVSWYQQTPGQGLQFLFEYFSETQRNKGNFPGRFSGRQFSNSRSEMNVSTLELGDSALYLCASSLLGGDEQYFGPGTRLTVT.

This clonotype was counted at least ten times. The chain joins TRBV12-3 or TRBV12-4 to TRBJ1-1, with D uncertain. Trimming took 7 bases from V and 7 from J, leaving 10 bases between them. The CDR3 runs to 11 residues. CDR3 protein: CASTPGGEAFF. The CDR3 coding sequence is TGTGCCAGCACCCCGGGCGGTGAAGCTTTCTTT.

The rearrangement links TRBV12-3 or TRBV12-4 to TRBJ2-3, with TRBD1 matching 7 bases. Trimming cost V 5 bases and J 0 bases; bases outside gene matches: 2. The length of the CDR3 is 14 residues. The CDR3 spells CASSLDRSTDTQYF. CDR3 bases: TGTGCCAGCAGTCTGGACAGGAGCACAGATACGCAGTATTTT.

This rearrangement joins TRBV20-1 to TRBJ2-2, with a possible D match to TRBD2 (7 bases). The CDR3 runs to 15 residues. V shed 7 bases and J shed 3 bases, with 18 bases lying between them. CDR1 DFQATT and CDR2 SNEGSKA come from the germline V gene (reference sequence). The CDR3 protein is CSVYMGGPDTGELFF. CDR3 DNA sequence: TGCAGTGTCTACATGGGGGGGCCGGACACCGGGGAGCTGTTTTTT.

V gene TRBV7-9 combines with J gene TRBJ1-2; D is unresolved. V was shortened by 5 bases and J by 9 bases, with 13 bases between the two germline ends. Germline V CDR1 and CDR2: SEHNR, FQNEAQ (reference sequence). The CDR3 covers 12 residues. In DNA, the CDR3 is TGTGCCAGCAGCGGCCTAAGCGATAGCTACACCTTC. This translates into CASSGLSDSYTF.

This clonotype was found many times. As DNA, the CDR3 is TGTGCCATCAGTGACAGGGCTAGCACAGATACGCAGTATTTT. Its protein is CAISDRASTDTQYF. The chain employs TRBV10-3 and TRBJ2-3; possibly TRBD1 for D (5 bases). V gave up 3 bases and J gave up 0 bases, with 7 bases separating them. The CDR3 length is 14 residues. Germline CDR1 and CDR2: ENHRY and SYGVKD.

This clonotype was seen at least ten times. The chain recombines TRBV10-1 with TRBJ2-7; the D gene could be TRBD1 or TRBD2 (5 bases each). Trimming cost V 9 bases and J 2 bases, with 17 bases left between them. This CDR3 comprises 14 residues. Germline CDR1 and CDR2: WNHNN and SYGVQD (reference sequence). Written as DNA, the CDR3 is TGCGCCAGACGGCCGGGGCAGAGGCCCTACGAGCAGTACTTC. It encodes CARRPGQRPYEQYF.

The chain combines TRBV6-1 with TRBJ1-4; possible D gene TRBD1, 6 bases. Germline V gives CDR1 MNHNS, CDR2 SASEGT. The CDR3 extends over 14 amino acids. V lost 5 bases, J lost 10 bases, and 17 bases lay in between. The CDR3 DNA follows: TGTGCCAGCAGTATCGGGGGGGGGCGCGGAAAACTGTTTTTT. Translating it yields CASSIGGGRGKLFF.

Ten or more counts support this clonotype. This sequence joins TRBV11-3 and TRBJ2-5; 7 nucleotides match TRBD1. From germline, CDR1 is SGHNT and CDR2 YENEEA. The CDR3 is made up of 15 amino acids. With 1 base clipped from V and 1 base from J, the junction kept 3 bases outside the gene matches. The chain's CDR3 is CASSLGGQFQETQYF. CDR3 nucleotides: TGTGCCAGCAGCTTAGGGGGACAGTTCCAAGAGACCCAGTACTTC.

This clonotype was detected many times. The gene calls are TRBV28 and TRBJ2-7; no clear D gene. Germline-derived CDR1 and CDR2 are MDHEN and SYDVKM. This CDR3 contains 12 residues. Trimming removed 9 bases at V and 0 bases at J, with 9 bases between. The CDR3 spells CASTDGSYEQYF. The CDR3 DNA sequence: TGTGCCAGTACCGACGGCTCCTACGAGCAGTACTTC.

This clonotype was observed many times. V and J are TRBV4-2 and TRBJ1-2, with 8 bases fitting TRBD1. CDR1 and CDR2 from the germline V gene are LGHNA and YNFKEQ. This CDR3 spans 14 amino acids. V shed 7 bases and J 6 bases; nucleotides not matched to a gene: 10. CDR3 region: CASTLDREYDGYTF. CDR3 DNA: TGTGCCAGCACCCTGGACAGGGAATACGATGGCTACACCTTC.

This chain links TRBV6-4 with TRBJ2-7; D possibly corresponds to TRBD2 (5 bases). Germline CDR1 and CDR2: MRHNA and SNTAGT. CDR3 length equals 15 residues. Deletions cut 6 bases from V and 3 bases from J, with 18 bases between. The CDR3, as DNA: TGTGCCAGCAGCGCTGCCGGGCCGACTATCTACGAGCAGTACTTC. Protein: CASSAAGPTIYEQYF.

The table lists this clonotype with many counts. The rearrangement links TRBV10-3 to TRBJ1-5, with a tentative D call TRBD1 (6 bases). Germline-derived CDR1 and CDR2 are ENHRY and SYGVKD. Trimming took off 11 bases at V and 11 bases at J, with 28 bases between the two ends. The CDR3 runs 15 residues. The DNA for the CDR3 is TGTGCCGTCTCGGAGAGGGGGGCCACTCCTGAGGCCCAGCATTTT. It is translated as CAVSERGATPEAQHF.

This clonotype was seen many times. V usage is TRBV19 and J usage is TRBJ1-1, with D hard to call. V lost 10 bases and J 1 base, leaving 10 bases between the germline ends. The V gene's germline CDR1 is LNHDA and CDR2 SQIVND (reference sequence). The CDR3 covers 12 residues. CDR3 sequence reads: CATTPGNTEAFF. In nucleotides, the CDR3 is TGTGCCACTACTCCAGGGAACACTGAAGCTTTCTTT.

This clonotype was observed many times. The chain has TRBV7-2 and TRBJ2-5, with 9 bases aligning to TRBD1. Germline CDR1 reads SGHTA; CDR2 reads FQGNSA. The trim removed 4 bases at V and 6 bases at J, leaving 9 bases unmatched. The CDR3 is 15 amino acids. The CDR3 nucleotides read TGTGCCAGCAGCTACACCGGGACAGGGTGGCAGACCCAGTACTTC. It encodes CASSYTGTGWQTQYF.

This clonotype was detected many times. The rearrangement joins TRBV5-1 to TRBJ2-5; the D is unclear. The length of the CDR3 is 17 residues. The V end lost 4 bases, the J end lost 2 bases, and 21 bases lay between the germline ends. The germline CDR1 and CDR2 sequences are SGHRS and YFSETQ. CDR3 nucleotide sequence: TGCGCCAGCAGCCCTATTGGGTGGGATCGATCTCAAGAGACCCAGTACTTC. This sequence encodes CASSPIGWDRSQETQYF.

As to this clonotype: A read error may be the cause here, since a much bigger clone is one base away. The rearrangement joins TRBV28 to TRBJ1-1; D gene unclear. CDR3 length: 14 amino acids. In germline, CDR1 is MDHEN, CDR2 SYDVKM. CDR3 sequence: CAISLRGSNTEAFF. CDR3 coding DNA: TGTGCCATCAGTTTACGCGGGAGTAACACTGAAGCTTTCTTT.

The table lists this clonotype with many counts. This chain links TRBV12-3 or TRBV12-4 with TRBJ2-2; D is possibly TRBD1 (5 bases). Trimming removed 2 bases from V and 5 bases from J, with 12 bases in between. The CDR3 is 15 amino acids. CDR3 DNA: TGTGCCAGCAGTTTACTCCAGGGTGGTACCGGGGAGCTGTTTTTT. It encodes CASSLLQGGTGELFF.

This clonotype was found many times. This chain uses TRBV12-3 or TRBV12-4 with TRBJ2-5, with 8 bases lining up with TRBD2. This CDR3 has 19 amino acids. V trimming: 6 bases; J trimming: 1 base; junction bases outside the gene matches: 19. CDR3 residues: CASSRRLRGIAGIQETQYF. Here the CDR3 DNA reads TGTGCCAGCAGCCGACGACTGAGAGGAATAGCGGGGATCCAAGAGACCCAGTACTTC.

The V and J genes are TRBV6-1 and TRBJ1-5; no definite D call. CDR3 length: 15 residues. Germline V gene sequence: CDR1 MNHNS, CDR2 SASEGT. Trimming pared 6 bases from V and 0 bases from J, leaving 12 bases between. The CDR3 is CASRARGNSNQPQHF. The CDR3 DNA reads as TGTGCCAGCAGGGCCCGGGGTAATAGCAATCAGCCCCAGCATTTT.

This clonotype was detected ten times or more. This CDR3 is CAISVTLRGYTEAFF. CDR3 coding DNA: TGTGCCATCAGTGTAACCCTGAGGGGGTACACTGAAGCTTTCTTT. V is TRBV10-3 and J is TRBJ1-1, with D perhaps matching TRBD1 (6 bases). The CDR3 runs to 15 residues. Per the germline V gene, CDR1 is ENHRY and CDR2 is SYGVKD. V was clipped by 4 bases and J by 3 bases, with 15 bases between them.

This clonotype was seen at least ten times. This chain uses TRBV6-5 with TRBJ2-7; D possibly uses TRBD1 or TRBD2 (5 bases each). Between the trimmed V and J ends, which lost 3 bases and 0 bases, there was a span of 12 bases. The germline gives CDR1 MNHEY, CDR2 SVGAGI. This CDR3 has 15 amino acids. The CDR3 DNA sequence: TGTGCCAGCAGTTATCGGGACGGAGGCTCCTACGAGCAGTACTTC. It translates to CASSYRDGGSYEQYF.

This clonotype has more than one count but fewer than ten. J is TRBJ2-7 and V is TRBV20-1; possible D gene TRBD2, 5 bases. Trimming took off 3 bases at V and 5 bases at J, with 11 bases between the two ends. From germline, CDR1 is DFQATT and CDR2 SNEGSKA (reference sequence). The CDR3 consists of 12 residues. The CDR3 protein is CSASEGSDEQYF. The CDR3 coding sequence is TGCAGTGCTAGTGAAGGGAGCGACGAGCAGTACTTC.

This clonotype was observed many times. The chain uses TRBV28 and TRBJ1-1, with D unclear. V was trimmed by 5 bases and J by 3 bases, leaving 10 bases between them. The CDR3 runs 13 residues. CDR1 and CDR2 from the germline V gene are MDHEN and SYDVKM. The CDR3 DNA sequence: TGTGCCAGCAGTCCCCTCGGATACACTGAAGCTTTCTTT. Encoded protein: CASSPLGYTEAFF.

This clonotype appeared a few times. Lacking the conserved final phenylalanine or tryptophan, this CDR3 likely reflects a read error. The rearrangement uses TRBV5-1 and TRBJ1-1; D ambiguous. Trimming removed 0 bases from V and 6 bases from J, with 15 bases in between. The CDR3 covers 15 residues. In germline, CDR1 is SGHRS, CDR2 YFSETQ. The CDR3 loop is CASSLGWGGDAEAFL. CDR3 sequence (DNA): TGCGCCAGCAGCTTGGGATGGGGAGGAGATGCTGAAGCTTTCCTT.